The next 32 T cell receptor beta chains were all read from a single sample in a study of CD8+ T cells in alopecia areata. After isolation, RNA underwent reverse transcription to generate cDNA as the sequencing template. The table came from immunoSEQ multiplex PCR; TCRdb's copy has only in-frame clones and leaves some out. The sample holds around 2,000 clones, 77% seen once. Documented treatment: oral pan-JAK inhibitor, 5-10 mg twice daily. Alopecia areata patients provided lesional scalp punch biopsies and peripheral blood. The material sequenced was skin, taken around week 44, from a patient treated with tofacitinib. The receptor source for this set is a human donor with alopecia areata.

The genes are TRBV6-6 and TRBJ2-3; 11 bases are a match to TRBD2. Germline CDR1 and CDR2: MNHNY and SVGAGI (reference sequence). The CDR3 loop spans 16 amino acids. V trimming: 4 bases; J trimming: 5 bases; junction bases outside the gene matches: 8. CDR3 nucleotide sequence: TGTGCCAGCAGTTTCACCTCTAGCGGGGGGATAGATACGCAGTATTTT. Protein: CASSFTSSGGIDTQYF.

The V and J genes are TRBV5-6 and TRBJ2-7; 9 positions match TRBD1. This CDR3 spans 18 amino acids. The J segment lost 2 bases and the V segment lost 3 bases, leaving 15 bases of the junction unmatched. From germline, CDR1 is SGHDT and CDR2 YYEEEE. The CDR3 loop is CASSSLRLDRGATYEQYF. DNA of the CDR3: TGTGCCAGCAGCTCACTCCGCCTGGACAGGGGAGCAACCTACGAGCAGTACTTC.

This clone has only a few counts. The chain employs TRBV7-2 and TRBJ1-6, with 11 bases identical to TRBD1. Germline V gene sequence: CDR1 SGHTA, CDR2 FQGNSA. The CDR3 has 16 amino acids. V was clipped by 1 base and J by 10 bases; unmatched bases: 6. The CDR3 region is CASSLDRTGGQSPLHF. The CDR3 coding sequence is TGTGCCAGCAGCTTAGACCGGACAGGGGGCCAATCACCCCTCCACTTT.

The chain joins TRBV18 to TRBJ1-3; D is undetermined. The V end was cut by 2 bases, the J end by 0 bases, with 14 bases between. Germline V CDR1 and CDR2: KGHSH, LQKENI. The CDR3 spans 17 residues. The CDR3 DNA sequence: TGTGCCAGCTCACCATCGATAGGGTCGACCTCTGGAAACACCATATATTTT. This codes for CASSPSIGSTSGNTIYF.

This chain uses TRBV5-1 with TRBJ1-2; TRBD1 agrees at 12 bases. CDR3 length equals 16 residues. After removal of 4 bases from V and 7 bases from J, the junction contained 11 bases not matched to a gene. Germline V gene data show CDR1 as SGHRS and CDR2 as YFSETQ. The CDR3 bases are TGCGCCAGCAGCCCTAGGGCCGGGACAGGGGGCGGTGGCTACACCTTC. Its translation: CASSPRAGTGGGGYTF.

The genes are TRBV11-2 and TRBJ1-4; D gene ambiguous. This CDR3 is 15 amino acids long. The V gene lost 3 bases and the J gene lost 5 bases, with 13 bases spanning the gap. The germline V gene encodes CDR1 SGHAT and CDR2 FQNNGV. The DNA of the CDR3 is TGTGCCAGCAGCTTCACGTTCCTCGGGAATGAAAAACTGTTTTTT. Translation gives CASSFTFLGNEKLFF.

The chain combines TRBV7-3 with TRBJ1-1, with 8 bases fitting TRBD1. V was pared by 4 bases and J by 10 bases, with 8 bases of the junction left unmatched. From germline, CDR1 is SGHTA and CDR2 FQGTGA. The CDR3 extends over 13 amino acids. DNA for the CDR3: TGTGCCAGCAGCTCCGGACAGGGACAGTCAGCTTTCTTT. Translating gives CASSSGQGQSAFF.

The chain has TRBV4-3 and TRBJ2-3; D is uncertain. The V end lost 2 bases, the J end lost 1 base, and 10 bases lay between the germline ends. Germline V gives CDR1 LGHNA, CDR2 YSLEER. The CDR3 is 15 residues long. The CDR3 DNA sequence: TGCGCCAGCAGCCAAACAGAGTCAGGCACAGATACGCAGTATTTT. Amino acids: CASSQTESGTDTQYF.

The chain uses TRBV30 and TRBJ1-5; no clear D gene. The CDR3 covers 15 residues. Germline loops: CDR1 GTSNPN, CDR2 SVGIG (reference sequence). Trimming removed 1 base at V and 6 bases at J, with 16 bases between. The CDR3 coding sequence is TGTGCCTGGAGTGCGGCCAGAACGGGAGGTCAGCCCCAGCATTTT. Protein sequence: CAWSAARTGGQPQHF.

The rearrangement links TRBV4-1 to TRBJ1-2; no clear D. This CDR3 has 16 residues. Germline loops: CDR1 MGHRA, CDR2 YSYEKL. The ends were cut back, 3 bases at V and 0 bases at J, with 14 bases in the middle. The CDR3 sequence is CASSQAYSGANYGYTF. The CDR3 DNA follows: TGCGCCAGCAGCCAGGCATACAGTGGAGCTAACTATGGCTACACCTTC.

The table lists this clone with a few counts. The CDR3 bases are TGCGCCAGCACCCAACTTATGACAGGGGGAATAATTCCAGATACGCAGTATTTT. It codes for CASTQLMTGGIIPDTQYF. The chain recombines TRBV5-1 with TRBJ2-3, with 9 bases aligning to TRBD1. Germline assignment: CDR1 SGHRS and CDR2 YFSETQ. The CDR3 covers 18 residues. V shed 6 bases, J shed 4 bases, and the junction held 18 bases outside the gene matches.

This chain links TRBV19 with TRBJ2-1; D is unclear. V lost 6 bases, J lost 3 bases, and 18 bases lay in between. CDR1 and CDR2 from the germline V gene are LNHDA and SQIVND (reference sequence). This CDR3 has 16 residues. CDR3 sequence (DNA): TGTGCCAGTAGCGGTCCGGGTCTCCACTTCTACAATGAGCAGTTCTTC. It specifies CASSGPGLHFYNEQFF.

The V gene is TRBV19, the J gene TRBJ1-2; no firm D call. Trimming left V 5 bases short and J 2 bases short, with 12 bases between. CDR1 is LNHDA and CDR2 is SQIVND in the germline V gene (reference sequence). The CDR3 extends over 14 amino acids. The CDR3 reads CASSPSTGNYGYTF. The CDR3 bases are TGTGCCAGTAGTCCGTCGACGGGAAACTATGGCTACACCTTC.

This clone was seen only once. This chain joins TRBV10-2 and TRBJ2-1; D may be TRBD2 (6 bases). The V end was cut by 10 bases, the J end by 5 bases, with 15 bases between. CDR1 and CDR2 (germline): WSHSY, SAAADI. The CDR3 has 13 residues. In nucleotides, the CDR3 is TGCGCCACCCGGAGGGGCGGAGACAATGAGCAGTTCTTC. Translated: CATRRGGDNEQFF.

The chain joins TRBV13 to TRBJ2-1; 7 nucleotides line up with TRBD2. This CDR3 contains 15 residues. Germline CDR1 is PRHDT and CDR2 is FYEKMQ (reference sequence). V lost 5 bases to trimming and J lost 3 bases; unmatched junction nucleotides: 7. Written as DNA, the CDR3 is TGTGCCAGCAGCCCACCGGGCGGGAGCTACAATGAGCAGTTCTTC. This codes for CASSPPGGSYNEQFF. Full variable domain (outside the CDR3, taken from reference TRBV13 and TRBJ2-1): AAGVIQSPRHLIKEKRETATLKCYPIPRHDTVYWYQQGPGQDPQFLISFYEKMQSDKGSIPDRFSAQQFSDYHSELNMSSLELGDSALYFCASSPPGGSYNEQFFGPGTRLTVL.

V and J are TRBV5-1 and TRBJ2-3; D is ambiguous. The germline V gene has CDR1 SGHRS and CDR2 YFSETQ. The V end was cut by 4 bases, the J end by 2 bases, with 11 bases between. The CDR3 is 14 residues long. Here the CDR3 reads CASSVDRFTDTQYF. The CDR3 coding sequence is TGCGCCAGCAGCGTGGACCGGTTCACAGATACGCAGTATTTT. Full variable domain (remainder filled in from reference TRBV5-1 and TRBJ2-3): KAGVTQTPRYLIKTRGQQVTLSCSPISGHRSVSWYQQTPGQGLQFLFEYFSETQRNKGNFPGRFSGRQFSNSRSEMNVSTLELGDSALYLCASSVDRFTDTQYFGPGTRLTVL.

The chain joins TRBV4-3 to TRBJ2-2; 7 bases line up with TRBD2. CDR1 is LGHNA and CDR2 is YSLEER in the germline V gene. Unmatched junction bases numbered 14, after V lost 2 bases and J lost 2 bases. The length of the CDR3 is 19 residues. The CDR3 nucleotides read TGCGCCAGCAGCCAACGACCCCAGATAGCGGGCCCCAACACCGGGGAGCTGTTTTTT. This translates into CASSQRPQIAGPNTGELFF.

This chain connects TRBV7-3 to TRBJ2-2; D unclear. This CDR3 has 14 residues. Deletions cut 5 bases from V and 1 base from J, with 8 bases between. Germline CDR1 SGHTA, CDR2 FQGTGA. For the CDR3, the DNA is TGTGCCAGCAGCCCGAGTCTGAACACCGGGGAGCTGTTTTTT. This translates into CASSPSLNTGELFF. Drawing the rest from reference TRBV7-3 and TRBJ2-2, the complete variable domain is GAGVSQTPSNKVTEKGKYVELRCDPISGHTALYWYRQSLGQGPEFLIYFQGTGAADDSGLPNDRFFAVRPEGSVSTLKIQRTERGDSAVYLCASSPSLNTGELFFGEGSRLTVL.

CDR3 sequence (DNA): TGTGCAAGTCGCTTATTAATAGTGAACACTGAAGCTTTCTTT. Residues: CASRLLIVNTEAFF. The chain links TRBV12-2 to TRBJ1-1. TRBV12-2 is given as a pseudogene. The CDR3 extends over 14 amino acids.

The chain recombines TRBV6-5 with TRBJ2-1; weak D call: TRBD2 (5 bases). Germline V gene lookup returns CDR1 MNHEY and CDR2 SVGAGI. The CDR3 contains 11 residues. Trimming took off 7 bases at V and 15 bases at J, with 16 bases between the two ends. The CDR3 DNA reads as TGTGCCAGCAAAAGACGGGATAGCCTGTTCTTC. Encoded protein: CASKRRDSLFF.

This clone was found a few times. The CDR3 loop reads CASSLALTADGYTF. The CDR3 coding sequence is TGTGCCAGCAGCTTAGCGCTGACAGCAGATGGCTACACCTTC. The chain has TRBV7-9 and TRBJ1-2; D may be TRBD1 (5 bases). This CDR3 spans 14 amino acids. The V gene lost 0 bases and the J gene lost 6 bases, with 11 bases spanning the gap. CDR1 is SEHNR and CDR2 is FQNEAQ in the germline V gene (reference sequence).

V and J are TRBV7-6 and TRBJ2-5, with D unclear. Trimming left V 5 bases short and J 2 bases short, with 9 bases between. The CDR3 totals 13 residues. From germline, CDR1 is SGHVS and CDR2 FNYEAQ. The CDR3 DNA reads as TGTGCCAGCAGCAGAGAGCCTCAAGAGACCCAGTACTTC. Amino acids: CASSREPQETQYF.

The rearrangement links TRBV11-2 to TRBJ2-7, with a tentative D call TRBD2 (6 bases). Trimming took 5 bases from V and 3 from J, leaving 14 bases between them. Germline assignment: CDR1 SGHAT and CDR2 FQNNGV. This CDR3 has 14 amino acids. DNA of the CDR3: TGTGCCAGCAGCCTCGCGGGGTACGACTACGAGCAGTACTTC. Translation gives CASSLAGYDYEQYF.

V usage is TRBV4-2 and J usage is TRBJ1-1, with D unresolved. The CDR3 loop spans 14 amino acids. V gave up 3 bases and J gave up 6 bases, with 14 bases separating them. CDR1 LGHNA and CDR2 YNFKEQ come from the germline V gene. The CDR3 loop is CASSQVLGYSEAFF. In DNA form, the CDR3 reads TGTGCCAGCAGCCAGGTTTTAGGTTACTCTGAAGCTTTCTTT.

The chain employs TRBV20-1 and TRBJ1-1; a weak D match, TRBD1 (5 bases). The CDR3 loop spans 11 amino acids. CDR1 is DFQATT and CDR2 is SNEGSKA in the germline V gene (reference sequence). V was clipped by 7 bases and J by 3 bases, with 9 bases between them. The CDR3 bases are TGCAGTGGGGGGTGGGACACTGAAGCTTTCTTT. It yields the protein CSGGWDTEAFF.

V usage is TRBV11-2 and J usage is TRBJ1-2; TRBD1 matches 7 bases. The V segment lost 5 bases and the J segment 7 bases; nucleotides outside the gene matches: 7. The CDR3 runs to 13 residues. The germline gives CDR1 SGHAT, CDR2 FQNNGV. The CDR3: CASSPTTGTGYTF. The CDR3 DNA follows: TGTGCCAGCAGCCCGACGACAGGGACTGGCTACACCTTC.

The chain links TRBV29-1 to TRBJ2-6; TRBD1 agrees at 7 bases. V lost 1 base and J lost 3; bases outside the gene matches: 12. The CDR3 length is 18 residues. CDR1 and CDR2 (germline): SQVTM, ANQGSEA. The CDR3 is CSVEAAQRGGYGANVLTF. In nucleotides, the CDR3 is TGCAGCGTTGAAGCCGCCCAGAGAGGGGGCTATGGGGCCAACGTCCTGACTTTC. Using reference TRBV29-1 and TRBJ2-6 for the parts outside the CDR3, the full variable domain is SAVISQKPSRDICQRGTSLTIQCQVDSQVTMMFWYRQQPGQSLTLIATANQGSEATYESGFVIDKFPISRPNLTFSTLTVSNMSPEDSSIYLCSVEAAQRGGYGANVLTFGAGSRLTVL.

The chain combines TRBV5-1 with TRBJ1-1, with D unresolved. Trimming left V 0 bases short and J 7 bases short, with 10 bases between. CDR3 length equals 13 residues. Germline V CDR1 and CDR2: SGHRS, YFSETQ. CDR3 coding DNA: TGCGCCAGCAGCTTGGACGGAGACTATGAAGCTTTCTTT. Protein sequence: CASSLDGDYEAFF.

The CDR3 DNA follows: TGTGCCACAAACAGGGGATATGGCTACACCTTC. This gives the protein CATNRGYGYTF. V and J are TRBV19 and TRBJ1-2; 7 bases are a match to TRBD1. J lost 5 bases, V lost 10 bases, and 4 bases had no gene match. CDR3 length equals 11 residues. Germline CDR1 reads LNHDA; CDR2 reads SQIVND (reference sequence).

This clone was recorded a few times. The V and J genes are TRBV14 and TRBJ1-2; D uncertain. The germline V gene has CDR1 SGHDN and CDR2 FVKESK. V was clipped by 0 bases and J by 4 bases, with 9 bases between them. The CDR3 loop spans 14 amino acids. The CDR3 sequence: CASSQDSGFYGYTF. The CDR3 bases are TGTGCCAGCAGCCAAGATTCAGGTTTCTATGGCTACACCTTC.

The chain uses TRBV19 and TRBJ2-1; D is uncertain. This CDR3 region has 15 residues. Trimming cost V 5 bases and J 8 bases, with 19 bases left between them. CDR1 is LNHDA, CDR2 SQIVND, per germline (reference sequence). CDR3 amino acids: CASSHVSKFVHEQFF. As DNA, the CDR3 is TGTGCCAGTAGTCACGTATCTAAATTCGTACATGAGCAGTTCTTC. Based on the CDR3 plus reference TRBV19 and TRBJ2-1, the full variable domain is DGGITQSPKYLFRKEGQNVTLSCEQNLNHDAMYWYRQDPGQGLRLIYYSQIVNDFQKGDIAEGYSVSREKKESFPLTVTSAQKNPTAFYLCASSHVSKFVHEQFFGPGTRLTVL.

The V and J genes are TRBV19 and TRBJ2-7, with D possibly called TRBD1 or TRBD2 (6 bases each). In germline, CDR1 is LNHDA, CDR2 SQIVND (reference sequence). The CDR3 length is 14 residues. V was clipped by 5 bases and J by 7 bases, with 18 bases between them. CDR3 DNA sequence: TGTGCCAGTAGTGCGGGACAACGGTTGAGGGAGCAGTACTTC. Its protein product is CASSAGQRLREQYF.